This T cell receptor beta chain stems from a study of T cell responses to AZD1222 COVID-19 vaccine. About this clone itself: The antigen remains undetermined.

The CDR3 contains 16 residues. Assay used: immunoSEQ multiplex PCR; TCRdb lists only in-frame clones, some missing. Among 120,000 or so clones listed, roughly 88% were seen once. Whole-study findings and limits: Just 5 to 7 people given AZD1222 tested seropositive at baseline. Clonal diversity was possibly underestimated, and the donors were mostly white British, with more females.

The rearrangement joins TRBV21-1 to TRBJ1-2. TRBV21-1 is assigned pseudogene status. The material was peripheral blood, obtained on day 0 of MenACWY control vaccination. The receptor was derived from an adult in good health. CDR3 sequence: CASSKGWPRGDYGYTF. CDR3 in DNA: TGTGCCAGCAGCAAAGGATGGCCTCGAGGGGACTATGGCTACACCTTC.